The source of this T cell receptor (beta chain) is a study of cytotoxic CD8 clonotypes in ibrutinib-treated CLL. Overall study: Sequencing produced an average of around 250,000 productive templates and roughly 89,000 productive rearrangements per sample.

This CDR3 is built from 14 residues. V lost 2 bases and J lost 7; bases outside the gene matches: 8. Looked up from germline, CDR1 is MDHEN and CDR2 is SYDVKM. A single count supports this clone. Measured with immunoSEQ multiplex PCR; TCRdb has only the in-frame clones, and not every one. The sample yields tens of thousands of clones, 57% seen once. The sequence was obtained from a human donor with chronic lymphocytic leukemia. This chain uses TRBV28 with TRBJ2-7; 7 bases align to TRBD2. Sequences were derived from PBMCs, sampled after 12 months of ibrutinib treatment. CDR3 residues: CASSLMGGSGEQYF. CDR3 DNA sequence: TGTGCCAGCAGTTTAATGGGAGGGTCTGGAGAGCAGTACTTC. Combining the CDR3 with reference TRBV28 and TRBJ2-7 gives the whole variable domain DVKVTQSSRYLVKRTGEKVFLECVQDMDHENMFWYRQDPGLGLRLIYFSYDVKMKEKGDIPEGYSVSREKKERFSLILESASTNQTSMYLCASSLMGGSGEQYFGPGTRLTVT.